These T cell receptor beta chains were read from a single sample in a study of blood T cell repertoires in COVID-19. The method was immunoSEQ multiplex PCR; TCRdb's version includes in-frame clones alone and lacks a portion of them. The repertoire includes tens of thousands of clones, 88% of them detected once, and 4.5% to 5.5% sits in the top ten. The source material was peripheral blood. The source is a human donor in a cohort sampled during active COVID-19. Both conserved end residues are part of each CDR3. The order of the fields is D gene, J gene, CDR3 length, V gene, clone size, CDR3 protein, CDR3 DNA. D genes are given only for firm matches. For some rows the clone size is stated as once, few or many, or as a class when expanded; others skip it.

D gene: NA
J gene: TRBJ2-3
CDR3 length: 11
V gene: TRBV29-1
clone size: NA
CDR3 protein: CSLLGTDTQYF
CDR3 DNA: TGCAGCCTACTAGGGACAGATACGCAGTATTTT

D gene: NA
J gene: TRBJ1-2
CDR3 length: 13
V gene: TRBV19
clone size: NA
CDR3 protein: CASKDRANYGYTF
CDR3 DNA: TGTGCCAGTAAGGACAGAGCTAACTATGGCTACACCTTC

D gene: NA
J gene: TRBJ1-1
CDR3 length: 12
V gene: TRBV10-3
clone size: NA
CDR3 protein: CAIRQGNTEAFF
CDR3 DNA: TGTGCCATCAGGCAGGGAAACACTGAAGCTTTCTTT

D gene: TRBD1
J gene: TRBJ1-2
CDR3 length: 17
V gene: TRBV18
clone size: NA
CDR3 protein: CASSPSPPGQGDYGYTF
CDR3 DNA: TGTGCCAGCTCACCATCGCCCCCCGGACAGGGTGACTATGGCTACACCTTC

D gene: NA
J gene: TRBJ2-7
CDR3 length: 9
V gene: TRBV14
clone size: NA
CDR3 protein: CASSLLGYF
CDR3 DNA: TGTGCCAGCAGCCTCCTCGGGTACTTC

D gene: TRBD1
J gene: TRBJ2-5
CDR3 length: 15
V gene: TRBV10-3
clone size: NA
CDR3 protein: CAISPDRGDRETQYF
CDR3 DNA: TGTGCCATCAGCCCAGACAGGGGAGATAGAGAGACCCAGTACTTC

D gene: TRBD1
J gene: TRBJ2-7
CDR3 length: 15
V gene: TRBV19
clone size: NA
CDR3 protein: CASSIFRDRLYEQYF
CDR3 DNA: TGTGCCAGTAGTATATTCCGGGACAGGCTCTACGAGCAGTACTTC

D gene: TRBD2
J gene: TRBJ2-3
CDR3 length: 12
V gene: TRBV12-3/TRBV12-4
clone size: NA
CDR3 protein: CASSLELAGQYF
CDR3 DNA: TGTGCCAGCAGTTTAGAACTAGCGGGGCAGTATTTT

D gene: NA
J gene: TRBJ2-7
CDR3 length: 14
V gene: TRBV6-1
clone size: NA
CDR3 protein: CASSEAEDSYEQYF
CDR3 DNA: TGTGCCAGCAGTGAAGCGGAGGACAGCTACGAGCAGTACTTC

D gene: TRBD1
J gene: TRBJ2-5
CDR3 length: 16
V gene: TRBV27
clone size: NA
CDR3 protein: CASSFLGDRGRETQYF
CDR3 DNA: TGTGCCAGCAGTTTCTTAGGAGACAGGGGACGAGAGACCCAGTACTTC

D gene: TRBD2
J gene: TRBJ2-7
CDR3 length: 15
V gene: TRBV5-6
clone size: NA
CDR3 protein: CASSFTGGGSYEQYF
CDR3 DNA: TGTGCCAGCAGCTTCACGGGGGGGGGATCCTACGAGCAGTACTTC

D gene: NA
J gene: TRBJ1-6
CDR3 length: 14
V gene: TRBV11-2
clone size: few
CDR3 protein: CASSLVQGNSPLHF
CDR3 DNA: TGTGCCAGCAGCTTAGTACAGGGTAATTCACCCCTCCACTTT

D gene: NA
J gene: TRBJ1-6
CDR3 length: 13
V gene: TRBV27
clone size: NA
CDR3 protein: CASSKTGDSPLHF
CDR3 DNA: TGTGCCAGCTCCAAAACGGGGGATTCACCCCTCCACTTT

D gene: NA
J gene: TRBJ1-6
CDR3 length: 15
V gene: TRBV18
clone size: NA
CDR3 protein: CASSPWSSYNSPLHF
CDR3 DNA: TGTGCCAGCTCACCGTGGAGCTCCTATAATTCACCCCTCCACTTT

D gene: NA
J gene: TRBJ2-1
CDR3 length: 11
V gene: TRBV5-1
clone size: NA
CDR3 protein: CASRLDGEQFF
CDR3 DNA: TGCGCCAGCAGGTTGGACGGGGAGCAGTTCTTC

D gene: NA
J gene: TRBJ1-1
CDR3 length: 12
V gene: TRBV6-5
clone size: NA
CDR3 protein: CASSYSWGEAFF
CDR3 DNA: TGTGCCAGCAGTTACTCTTGGGGCGAAGCTTTCTTT

D gene: TRBD1
J gene: TRBJ2-7
CDR3 length: 15
V gene: TRBV10-1
clone size: NA
CDR3 protein: CASSESRTGHFEQYF
CDR3 DNA: TGCGCCAGCAGTGAGTCGAGGACAGGGCACTTCGAGCAGTACTTC

D gene: TRBD1
J gene: TRBJ1-2
CDR3 length: 14
V gene: TRBV3-1/TRBV3-2
clone size: NA
CDR3 protein: CASSQGGSGGGYTF
CDR3 DNA: TGTGCCAGCAGCCAAGGAGGCTCAGGGGGGGGCTACACCTTC

D gene: TRBD1
J gene: TRBJ1-1
CDR3 length: 17
V gene: TRBV5-1
clone size: NA
CDR3 protein: CASSLAYRGGGNTEAFF
CDR3 DNA: TGCGCCAGCAGCTTGGCCTACAGGGGAGGAGGGAACACTGAAGCTTTCTTT

D gene: NA
J gene: TRBJ2-2
CDR3 length: 13
V gene: TRBV11-3
clone size: NA
CDR3 protein: CASSMTSTGELFF
CDR3 DNA: TGTGCCAGCAGCATGACTAGCACCGGGGAGCTGTTTTTT

D gene: NA
J gene: TRBJ2-7
CDR3 length: 13
V gene: TRBV2
clone size: NA
CDR3 protein: CASRPQGLYEQYF
CDR3 DNA: TGTGCCAGCAGACCGCAGGGCTTGTACGAGCAGTACTTC

D gene: NA
J gene: TRBJ1-2
CDR3 length: 13
V gene: TRBV6-5
clone size: NA
CDR3 protein: CASSYLGGYGYTF
CDR3 DNA: TGTGCCAGCAGTTACCTCGGGGGCTATGGCTACACCTTC

D gene: NA
J gene: TRBJ1-3
CDR3 length: 15
V gene: TRBV5-4
clone size: NA
CDR3 protein: CASSLGKGSGNTIYF
CDR3 DNA: TGTGCCAGCAGCCTCGGGAAGGGATCTGGAAACACCATATATTTT

D gene: NA
J gene: TRBJ2-3
CDR3 length: 13
V gene: TRBV28
clone size: NA
CDR3 protein: CASSREATDTQYF
CDR3 DNA: TGTGCCAGCTCCCGGGAAGCTACTGATACGCAGTATTTT

D gene: TRBD2
J gene: TRBJ2-7
CDR3 length: 15
V gene: TRBV6-4
clone size: once
CDR3 protein: CASSGLAGEKDEQYF
CDR3 DNA: TGTGCCAGCAGTGGGCTAGCGGGGGAAAAGGACGAGCAGTACTTC

D gene: NA
J gene: TRBJ1-1
CDR3 length: 12
V gene: TRBV3-1/TRBV3-2
clone size: NA
CDR3 protein: CASSQGDSEAFF
CDR3 DNA: TGTGCCAGCAGCCAAGGTGACAGTGAAGCTTTCTTT

D gene: TRBD2
J gene: TRBJ2-3
CDR3 length: 16
V gene: TRBV7-2
clone size: NA
CDR3 protein: CASSLWAGEEVDTQYF
CDR3 DNA: TGTGCCAGCAGCTTATGGGCGGGAGAGGAAGTAGATACGCAGTATTTT

D gene: NA
J gene: TRBJ1-1
CDR3 length: 14
V gene: TRBV28
clone size: NA
CDR3 protein: CASSPTDMLLGAFF
CDR3 DNA: TGTGCCAGCAGCCCGACAGATATGTTACTCGGAGCTTTCTTT

D gene: TRBD2
J gene: TRBJ2-6
CDR3 length: 19
V gene: TRBV5-1
clone size: NA
CDR3 protein: CASSEGLAGAPGGANVLTF
CDR3 DNA: TGCGCCAGCAGCGAGGGACTAGCGGGAGCCCCGGGTGGGGCCAACGTCCTGACTTTC

D gene: NA
J gene: TRBJ2-2
CDR3 length: 13
V gene: TRBV12-5
clone size: NA
CDR3 protein: CASGATDLGELFF
CDR3 DNA: TGTGCTAGTGGAGCGACAGACCTGGGGGAGCTGTTTTTT

D gene: TRBD1
J gene: TRBJ2-1
CDR3 length: 15
V gene: TRBV4-1
clone size: NA
CDR3 protein: CASSHGTGSRDEQFF
CDR3 DNA: TGCGCCAGCAGCCACGGGACAGGTTCTAGGGATGAGCAGTTCTTC

D gene: NA
J gene: TRBJ2-7
CDR3 length: 14
V gene: TRBV7-3
clone size: NA
CDR3 protein: CASSPMGGSYEQYF
CDR3 DNA: TGTGCCAGCAGCCCGATGGGGGGCTCCTACGAGCAGTACTTC

D gene: NA
J gene: TRBJ1-5
CDR3 length: 15
V gene: TRBV2
clone size: once
CDR3 protein: CASSDGQVSLQPQHF
CDR3 DNA: TGTGCCAGCAGTGATGGGCAGGTCTCCCTCCAGCCCCAGCATTTT

D gene: NA
J gene: TRBJ2-4
CDR3 length: 13
V gene: TRBV11-2
clone size: NA
CDR3 protein: CASSRVAKNIQYF
CDR3 DNA: TGTGCCAGCAGCCGGGTAGCCAAAAACATTCAGTACTTC

D gene: NA
J gene: TRBJ2-3
CDR3 length: 14
V gene: TRBV28
clone size: NA
CDR3 protein: CASSLSSVTDTQYF
CDR3 DNA: TGTGCCAGCAGTTTATCTTCGGTCACAGATACGCAGTATTTT

D gene: TRBD1
J gene: TRBJ2-7
CDR3 length: 15
V gene: TRBV9
clone size: NA
CDR3 protein: CASSAVGTGDSEQYF
CDR3 DNA: TGTGCCAGCAGCGCCGTCGGGACAGGGGACAGCGAGCAGTACTTC

D gene: NA
J gene: TRBJ2-3
CDR3 length: 14
V gene: TRBV6-4
clone size: NA
CDR3 protein: CASSGSDSTDTQYF
CDR3 DNA: TGTGCCAGCAGTGGAAGCGATAGCACAGATACGCAGTATTTT

D gene: TRBD2
J gene: TRBJ2-1
CDR3 length: 16
V gene: TRBV20-1
clone size: NA
CDR3 protein: CSASGGLAQDYNEQFF
CDR3 DNA: TGCAGTGCTAGTGGGGGACTAGCGCAAGACTACAATGAGCAGTTCTTC

D gene: TRBD2
J gene: TRBJ2-7
CDR3 length: 15
V gene: TRBV4-1
clone size: few
CDR3 protein: CASSQVAGGTPGQYF
CDR3 DNA: TGCGCCAGCAGCCAAGTAGCGGGAGGGACCCCTGGGCAGTACTTC

D gene: NA
J gene: TRBJ1-4
CDR3 length: 14
V gene: TRBV5-1
clone size: NA
CDR3 protein: CASSLSGENEKLFF
CDR3 DNA: TGCGCCAGCAGCTTGTCGGGTGAAAATGAAAAACTGTTTTTT

D gene: NA
J gene: TRBJ2-7
CDR3 length: 11
V gene: TRBV27
clone size: NA
CDR3 protein: CASSFGYEQYF
CDR3 DNA: TGTGCCAGCAGTTTCGGCTACGAGCAGTACTTC

D gene: NA
J gene: TRBJ1-2
CDR3 length: 12
V gene: TRBV18
clone size: NA
CDR3 protein: CASSSGTPSYTF
CDR3 DNA: TGTGCCAGCTCATCCGGGACACCTAGCTACACCTTC

D gene: TRBD1
J gene: TRBJ1-2
CDR3 length: 14
V gene: TRBV19
clone size: once
CDR3 protein: CATASRDRIYGYTF
CDR3 DNA: TGTGCCACAGCCTCCCGGGACAGGATTTATGGCTACACCTTC

D gene: NA
J gene: TRBJ2-1
CDR3 length: 14
V gene: TRBV11-3
clone size: NA
CDR3 protein: CASSLGGGYNEQFF
CDR3 DNA: TGTGCCAGCAGCTTAGGCGGAGGCTACAATGAGCAGTTCTTC

D gene: TRBD2
J gene: TRBJ2-1
CDR3 length: 15
V gene: TRBV27
clone size: NA
CDR3 protein: CASSAGTSGVNEQFF
CDR3 DNA: TGTGCCAGCAGTGCCGGGACTAGCGGTGTTAATGAGCAGTTCTTC

D gene: TRBD1
J gene: TRBJ2-2
CDR3 length: 13
V gene: TRBV27
clone size: NA
CDR3 protein: CASSSDRAGELFF
CDR3 DNA: TGTGCCAGCAGTTCGGACAGGGCCGGGGAGCTGTTTTTT

D gene: TRBD1
J gene: TRBJ2-5
CDR3 length: 14
V gene: TRBV9
clone size: once
CDR3 protein: CASSPGTGEETQYF
CDR3 DNA: TGTGCCAGCAGCCCCGGGACAGGGGAAGAGACCCAGTACTTC

D gene: NA
J gene: TRBJ1-5
CDR3 length: 13
V gene: TRBV15
clone size: NA
CDR3 protein: CATSRDTNQPQHF
CDR3 DNA: TGTGCCACCAGCAGAGACACAAATCAGCCCCAGCATTTT

D gene: NA
J gene: TRBJ2-2
CDR3 length: 13
V gene: TRBV19
clone size: NA
CDR3 protein: CASRNTGTGELFF
CDR3 DNA: TGTGCCAGTAGGAACACAGGGACCGGGGAGCTGTTTTTT

D gene: TRBD1
J gene: TRBJ1-3
CDR3 length: 16
V gene: TRBV5-6
clone size: NA
CDR3 protein: CASTLKGDRAGNTIYF
CDR3 DNA: TGTGCCAGCACCCTGAAAGGGGACAGGGCGGGAAACACCATATATTTT

D gene: NA
J gene: TRBJ2-1
CDR3 length: 15
V gene: TRBV9
clone size: once
CDR3 protein: CASSVIGGGYNEQFF
CDR3 DNA: TGTGCCAGCAGCGTAATTGGGGGCGGTTACAATGAGCAGTTCTTC

D gene: TRBD2
J gene: TRBJ2-1
CDR3 length: 15
V gene: TRBV10-3
clone size: NA
CDR3 protein: CASRSLAGGSNEQFF
CDR3 DNA: TGTGCCTCCCGGTCTCTAGCGGGAGGTAGTAATGAGCAGTTCTTC

D gene: TRBD2
J gene: TRBJ2-7
CDR3 length: 14
V gene: TRBV11-3
clone size: once
CDR3 protein: CASSAASGNGEQYF
CDR3 DNA: TGTGCCAGCAGCGCAGCTAGCGGGAACGGCGAGCAGTACTTC

D gene: NA
J gene: TRBJ2-4
CDR3 length: 21
V gene: TRBV3-1/TRBV3-2
clone size: NA
CDR3 protein: CASSQPHLLSGGGSAKNIQYF
CDR3 DNA: TGTGCCAGCAGCCAGCCCCACTTGTTGTCTGGGGGCGGATCAGCCAAAAACATTCAGTACTTC

D gene: TRBD1
J gene: TRBJ1-2
CDR3 length: 12
V gene: TRBV23-1
clone size: NA
CDR3 protein: CASSQLGGTDTF
CDR3 DNA: TGCGCCAGCAGTCAATTAGGGGGGACAGACACCTTC

D gene: NA
J gene: TRBJ2-3
CDR3 length: 15
V gene: TRBV5-6
clone size: few
CDR3 protein: CASSDRAGSTDTQYF
CDR3 DNA: TGTGCCAGCAGCGATAGAGCTGGTAGCACAGATACGCAGTATTTT

D gene: NA
J gene: TRBJ2-3
CDR3 length: 15
V gene: TRBV7-2
clone size: NA
CDR3 protein: CASSFDRGSTDTQYF
CDR3 DNA: TGTGCCAGCAGCTTTGACCGGGGGAGCACAGATACGCAGTATTTT

D gene: NA
J gene: TRBJ2-2
CDR3 length: 14
V gene: TRBV3-1/TRBV3-2
clone size: NA
CDR3 protein: CASSQDQNTGELFF
CDR3 DNA: TGTGCCAGCAGCCAAGATCAGAACACCGGGGAGCTGTTTTTT

D gene: NA
J gene: TRBJ1-3
CDR3 length: 16
V gene: TRBV18
clone size: NA
CDR3 protein: CASSPRLGDPGNTIYF
CDR3 DNA: TGTGCCAGCTCACCGAGACTCGGAGACCCTGGAAACACCATATATTTT